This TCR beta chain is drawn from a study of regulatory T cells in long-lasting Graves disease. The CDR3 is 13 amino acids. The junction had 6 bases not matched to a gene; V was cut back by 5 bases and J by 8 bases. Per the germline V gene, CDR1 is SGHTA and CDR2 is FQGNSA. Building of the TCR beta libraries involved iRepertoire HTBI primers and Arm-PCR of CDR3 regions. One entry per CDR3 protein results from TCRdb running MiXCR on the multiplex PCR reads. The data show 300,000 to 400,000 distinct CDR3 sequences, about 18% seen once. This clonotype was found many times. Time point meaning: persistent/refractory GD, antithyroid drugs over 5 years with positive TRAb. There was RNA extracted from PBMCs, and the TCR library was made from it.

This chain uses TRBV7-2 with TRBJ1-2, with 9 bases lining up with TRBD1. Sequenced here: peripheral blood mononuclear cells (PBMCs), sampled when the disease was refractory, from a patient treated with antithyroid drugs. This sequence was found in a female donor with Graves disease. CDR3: CASSAGTGMGYTF. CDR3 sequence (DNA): TGTGCCAGCAGCGCCGGGACAGGGATGGGCTACACCTTC.